A selection of T cell receptor beta chains follows, all from one sample in a study of T cell responses to AZD1222 COVID-19 vaccine. Sequencing used immunoSEQ multiplex PCR; TCRdb keeps in-frame clones, though not all of them. The sample records roughly 99,000 clones, around 91% being singletons. Sample: peripheral blood, taken on day 0 of AZD1222 vaccination. The receptors shown here come from an adult in good health. CDR3s leave out the opening cysteine and the closing phenylalanine or tryptophan. The order of the fields is J gene, D gene, V gene, CDR3 length, CDR3 protein. A D gene is named only where the DNA matches it firmly.

j_gene: TRBJ2-2; d_gene: TRBD1; v_gene: TRBV4-3; len: 12; CDR3aa: ASSQDDRGGELF
j_gene: TRBJ1-2; d_gene: .; v_gene: TRBV6-5; len: 10; CDR3aa: ASRQPEYGYT
j_gene: TRBJ1-1; d_gene: .; v_gene: TRBV15; len: 11; CDR3aa: ATRSDMNTEAF
j_gene: TRBJ1-1; d_gene: .; v_gene: TRBV18; len: 12; CDR3aa: ASSPGGLNTEAF
j_gene: TRBJ2-7; d_gene: TRBD2; v_gene: TRBV7-2; len: 14; CDR3aa: ASSLGSGGGVYEQY
j_gene: TRBJ1-1; d_gene: .; v_gene: TRBV4-3; len: 11; CDR3aa: ASSLRNKAEAF
j_gene: TRBJ1-6; d_gene: TRBD1; v_gene: TRBV5-1; len: 13; CDR3aa: ASSMKTGAGSPLH
j_gene: TRBJ2-1; d_gene: .; v_gene: TRBV15; len: 12; CDR3aa: ATSRGTEYNEQF
j_gene: TRBJ1-4; d_gene: .; v_gene: TRBV3-1/TRBV3-2; len: 12; CDR3aa: ASSQKGPLEKLF
j_gene: TRBJ1-4; d_gene: TRBD1; v_gene: TRBV15; len: 14; CDR3aa: ATSPRQGTTNEKLF
j_gene: TRBJ2-3; d_gene: .; v_gene: TRBV12-5; len: 9; CDR3aa: ASGPTDTQY
j_gene: TRBJ1-1; d_gene: .; v_gene: TRBV2; len: 12; CDR3aa: ASRERAINTEAF
j_gene: TRBJ2-1; d_gene: .; v_gene: TRBV7-2; len: 13; CDR3aa: ASSLLGGAGNEQF
j_gene: TRBJ1-1; d_gene: TRBD1; v_gene: TRBV5-5; len: 14; CDR3aa: ASSPHHRGMNTEAF
j_gene: TRBJ2-2; d_gene: .; v_gene: TRBV3-1/TRBV3-2; len: 11; CDR3aa: ASSQGATGELF
j_gene: TRBJ1-3; d_gene: TRBD1; v_gene: TRBV4-2; len: 13; CDR3aa: ASSLETGSRNTIY
j_gene: TRBJ2-3; d_gene: TRBD2; v_gene: TRBV24-1; len: 14; CDR3aa: ATSDRAGGQIDTQY
j_gene: TRBJ1-2; d_gene: .; v_gene: TRBV6-6; len: 12; CDR3aa: ASSKQGQSYGYT
j_gene: TRBJ1-2; d_gene: .; v_gene: TRBV29-1; len: 12; CDR3aa: SVESSGAGYGYT
j_gene: TRBJ1-1; d_gene: .; v_gene: TRBV9; len: 12; CDR3aa: ASITERQGREAF
j_gene: TRBJ1-3; d_gene: .; v_gene: TRBV30; len: 12; CDR3aa: ASPSTIPGNTIY
j_gene: TRBJ2-1; d_gene: .; v_gene: TRBV11-3; len: 13; CDR3aa: ASSVGPSLYNEQF
j_gene: TRBJ2-7; d_gene: .; v_gene: TRBV5-5; len: 14; CDR3aa: ASSSLLQPFMGEQY
j_gene: TRBJ1-2; d_gene: .; v_gene: TRBV10-3; len: 12; CDR3aa: AISATVGSRGYT
j_gene: TRBJ2-7; d_gene: TRBD2; v_gene: TRBV4-2; len: 15; CDR3aa: ASSQDPPGLAYYEQY
j_gene: TRBJ2-3; d_gene: .; v_gene: TRBV27; len: 12; CDR3aa: ASSLGYGTDTQY
j_gene: TRBJ1-2; d_gene: TRBD1; v_gene: TRBV6-5; len: 12; CDR3aa: ASNLQQGIYGYT
j_gene: TRBJ1-6; d_gene: .; v_gene: TRBV7-6; len: 12; CDR3aa: ASSLAGYNSPLH
j_gene: TRBJ1-1; d_gene: .; v_gene: TRBV27; len: 12; CDR3aa: ASSVNKAALEAF
j_gene: TRBJ2-7; d_gene: .; v_gene: TRBV3-1/TRBV3-2; len: 10; CDR3aa: ASSQDFHEQY
j_gene: TRBJ2-1; d_gene: .; v_gene: TRBV7-2; len: 14; CDR3aa: ASSLVRVGPTPKQF
j_gene: TRBJ1-5; d_gene: .; v_gene: TRBV5-6; len: 12; CDR3aa: ASSFSQDIQPQH
j_gene: TRBJ1-2; d_gene: .; v_gene: TRBV9; len: 11; CDR3aa: ASSVAVNYGYT
j_gene: TRBJ2-7; d_gene: .; v_gene: TRBV4-3; len: 14; CDR3aa: ASSLTSRGSLYEQY
j_gene: TRBJ1-5; d_gene: TRBD1; v_gene: TRBV2; len: 11; CDR3aa: ASSQGGSQPQH
j_gene: TRBJ2-2; d_gene: .; v_gene: TRBV10-3; len: 12; CDR3aa: AISEYPFTGELF
j_gene: TRBJ1-4; d_gene: .; v_gene: TRBV2; len: 11; CDR3aa: ASRDGEREKLF
j_gene: TRBJ1-1; d_gene: .; v_gene: TRBV2; len: 10; CDR3aa: ASSVRATEAF
j_gene: TRBJ2-3; d_gene: .; v_gene: TRBV19; len: 12; CDR3aa: ASSGQQGGDTQY
j_gene: TRBJ2-7; d_gene: TRBD1; v_gene: TRBV10-3; len: 14; CDR3aa: AISPGTGGQGYEQY
j_gene: TRBJ1-2; d_gene: .; v_gene: TRBV5-8; len: 13; CDR3aa: ASSLDPRRRYGYT
j_gene: TRBJ1-2; d_gene: .; v_gene: TRBV2; len: 11; CDR3aa: ASSPDVNYGYT
j_gene: TRBJ1-4; d_gene: TRBD1; v_gene: TRBV4-1; len: 14; CDR3aa: ASSQETGGWDEKLF
j_gene: TRBJ1-2; d_gene: TRBD1; v_gene: TRBV30; len: 11; CDR3aa: AWSKGQSYGYT
j_gene: TRBJ2-7; d_gene: TRBD1; v_gene: TRBV7-2; len: 13; CDR3aa: ASSLAWDSSYEQY
j_gene: TRBJ2-1; d_gene: .; v_gene: TRBV7-9; len: 10; CDR3aa: ASSSSASWEV
j_gene: TRBJ1-2; d_gene: .; v_gene: TRBV15; len: 10; CDR3aa: ATAGGNYGYT
j_gene: TRBJ2-5; d_gene: TRBD1; v_gene: TRBV3-1/TRBV3-2; len: 15; CDR3aa: ASSHGRGQGYGETQY
j_gene: TRBJ1-3; d_gene: .; v_gene: TRBV23-1; len: 15; CDR3aa: ASTLPTGYMPGNTIY
j_gene: TRBJ2-5; d_gene: .; v_gene: TRBV19; len: 13; CDR3aa: ASSPSFGEEETQY
j_gene: TRBJ2-7; d_gene: .; v_gene: TRBV7-6; len: 14; CDR3aa: ASSLASGQPIYEQY
j_gene: TRBJ2-7; d_gene: .; v_gene: TRBV6-2/TRBV6-3; len: 12; CDR3aa: ASSYLQVDYEQY
j_gene: TRBJ1-1; d_gene: TRBD1; v_gene: TRBV6-5; len: 13; CDR3aa: ASSPRQGHNTEAF
j_gene: TRBJ1-3; d_gene: .; v_gene: TRBV12-5; len: 15; CDR3aa: ASGLGNSGPSGNTIY
j_gene: TRBJ1-2; d_gene: .; v_gene: TRBV5-4; len: 11; CDR3aa: ASSGPRGNGYT
j_gene: TRBJ1-1; d_gene: .; v_gene: TRBV4-2; len: 12; CDR3aa: ASSQDFANTEAF